Sequencing of this TCR beta chain was carried out in a study of T-cell reconstitution after alpha-beta-depleted transplantation in children. In its sample, this clonotype was seen a few times. This CDR3 is built from 13 residues. V lost 8 bases to trimming and J lost 4 bases, with 11 bases between them. Preparing the TCRbeta library involved the use of unique molecular identifiers. TCRdb ran MiXCR on the PCR reads and lists one entry per CDR3 protein. The table records more than 200,000 distinct CDR3 sequences, around 9.2% of them present only once. The chain employs TRBV12-3 or TRBV12-4 and TRBJ1-4; D unclear. The TCR was taken from a male patient under 10 years old who had a stem cell transplant for acute myeloid leukemia, so the T cells may come from the graft donor. The sample here was PBMCs, mostly from graft donor cells, taken 360 days after TCRalphabeta/CD19-depleted stem cell transplant. The CDR3 protein is CASGWNSNEKLFF. The DNA of the CDR3 is TGTGCCAGCGGGTGGAACAGTAATGAAAAACTGTTTTTT.